Below are 29 T cell receptor beta chains sequenced from a single sample in a study of T-cell memory formation after mild COVID-19. TCRdb fed the 5' RACE reads into MiXCR, producing one record per CDR3 protein. The repertoire includes about 350,000 distinct CDR3 sequences, roughly an eighth of them detected once, and over 20% sits in the top ten. Sequenced material: PBMCs or a T cell subset sorted from them (not recorded which). The receptors derive from a man aged 18-30 years who had mild COVID-19 (a few samples of this study predate the infection). Cell type and time point are not known.

This chain links TRBV20-1 with TRBJ2-3, with D unresolved. The CDR3 covers 13 residues. V was pared by 5 bases and J by 0 bases, with 9 bases between. Germline loops: CDR1 DFQATT, CDR2 SNEGSKA (reference sequence). CDR3 protein: CSAQSTSTDTQYF. The CDR3 DNA follows: TGCAGTGCTCAATCGACTAGCACAGATACGCAGTATTTT.

This clonotype was found many times. The V call is TRBV7-3, the J call TRBJ2-1, with 13 bases matching TRBD2. The V gene's germline CDR1 is SGHTA and CDR2 FQGTGA. Trimming at V came to 5 bases and at J to 9 bases, leaving 10 bases not matched to a gene. This CDR3 comprises 16 residues. In DNA form, the CDR3 reads TGTGCCAGCAGCCCGACTAGCGGGGGGTATGGAGGTGAGCAGTTCTTC. This sequence encodes CASSPTSGGYGGEQFF.

The chain has TRBV5-1 and TRBJ2-5; maybe TRBD2 (6 bases). The CDR3 is 14 amino acids. CDR1 SGHRS and CDR2 YFSETQ come from the germline V gene. With 4 bases removed from V and 1 base from J, the gap between germline ends came to 11 bases. The CDR3: CASSLGLGQETQYF. DNA of the CDR3: TGCGCCAGCAGCCTGGGACTTGGCCAAGAGACCCAGTACTTC.

The CDR3 nucleotides read TGCGCCAGCAGCCAAGACAACCGGGACAGGGGATACCAAGAGACCCAGTACTTC. Its protein is CASSQDNRDRGYQETQYF. The rearrangement joins TRBV4-3 to TRBJ2-5; 10 nucleotides agree with TRBD1. Germline V gene data show CDR1 as LGHNA and CDR2 as YSLEER. V trimming: 0 bases; J trimming: 0 bases; junction bases outside the gene matches: 7. This CDR3 has 18 amino acids.

This clonotype turned up a few times. The rearrangement links TRBV23-1 to TRBJ2-4; D is possibly TRBD2 (6 bases). TRBV23-1 is classed as an ORF, of uncertain function. The V gene lost 2 bases and the J gene lost 7 bases, with 12 bases spanning the gap. The CDR3 has 14 residues. CDR3 DNA sequence: TGCGCCAGCAGTCAACGGGGGACCCGGAACATTCAGTACTTC. Its protein product is CASSQRGTRNIQYF.

The chain carries TRBV21-1 and TRBJ2-3; the table's D call, TRBD1, was not checked against the DNA. TRBV21-1 is flagged as a pseudogene. CDR3 size: 15 residues. In nucleotides, the CDR3 is TGTGCCAGCAGCAAAGTGGCATCCAGGGGAGTTACGCAGTATTTT. It yields the protein CASSKVASRGVTQYF.

The chain employs TRBV4-3 and TRBJ2-2; D possibly corresponds to TRBD2 (5 bases). Germline V gene lookup returns CDR1 LGHNA and CDR2 YSLEER. CDR3 size: 16 residues. Trimming stripped 0 bases from V and 4 bases from J, with 12 bases between. CDR3 residues: CASSQDRGSVTGELFF. In nucleotides, the CDR3 is TGCGCCAGCAGCCAAGACCGGGGTTCTGTCACCGGGGAGCTGTTTTTT.

The chain recombines TRBV10-3 with TRBJ2-5; D is perhaps TRBD2 (5 bases). CDR3 length equals 13 residues. Germline V gives CDR1 ENHRY, CDR2 SYGVKD. The germline V and J ends were trimmed by 4 bases and 3 bases, with 9 bases remaining between them. The CDR3 loop is CAISAAGKETQYF. In DNA form, the CDR3 reads TGTGCCATCAGTGCGGCGGGTAAAGAGACCCAGTACTTC.

This clonotype showed up just a few times. The V call is TRBV12-3 or TRBV12-4, the J call TRBJ2-3; 7 bases are a match to TRBD2. J was trimmed by 8 bases and V by 3 bases; bases with no gene match: 5. The CDR3 is 13 residues long. CDR3 sequence: CASSFVPGGTQYF. Here the CDR3 DNA reads TGTGCCAGCAGTTTTGTCCCGGGGGGTACGCAGTATTTT.

The chain combines TRBV7-2 with TRBJ1-1, with D perhaps matching TRBD1 (5 bases). The length of the CDR3 is 14 residues. V lost 2 bases and J 4 bases, leaving 11 bases between the germline ends. Per germline, CDR1 SGHTA and CDR2 FQGNSA. This chain's CDR3 is CASSLRGRGTEAFF. The CDR3 nucleotides read TGTGCCAGCAGCTTACGGGGCAGAGGCACTGAAGCTTTCTTT.

This clonotype was detected a few times. This chain uses TRBV6-2 or TRBV6-3 with TRBJ2-2, with a possible D match to TRBD2 (6 bases). CDR3 size: 13 residues. Trimming stripped 7 bases from V and 6 bases from J, with 12 bases between. Germline values: CDR1 MNHEY, CDR2 SVGEGT. The CDR3 coding sequence is TGTGCCAGCACGGAGGCGGGGTCCGGGGAGCTGTTTTTT. This encodes CASTEAGSGELFF.

This rearrangement joins TRBV7-2 to TRBJ2-7; D is undetermined. The germline V and J ends were trimmed by 4 bases and 6 bases, with 13 bases remaining between them. The CDR3 consists of 13 residues. Germline values: CDR1 SGHTA, CDR2 FQGNSA. CDR3 protein: CASSSTWISEQYV. CDR3 DNA: TGTGCCAGCAGCTCAACTTGGATTTCCGAGCAGTACGTC.

The rearrangement links TRBV12-3 or TRBV12-4 to TRBJ1-1; D is undetermined. The CDR3 totals 10 residues. The V gene lost 2 bases and the J gene lost 12 bases, with 7 bases spanning the gap. As DNA, the CDR3 is TGTGCCAGCAGTTTATTCGTTACTTTCTTT. It codes for CASSLFVTFF.

The table lists this clonotype with a few counts. The V and J genes are TRBV11-2 and TRBJ1-6, with D maybe TRBD1 (6 bases). There are 16 residues in the CDR3. The V and J ends lost 6 bases and 6 bases respectively, with 18 bases between them. Looked up from germline, CDR1 is SGHAT and CDR2 is FQNNGV. CDR3: CASRLWGRSSNSPLHF. CDR3 in DNA: TGTGCCAGCAGACTGTGGGGGCGATCCAGTAATTCACCCCTCCACTTT.

CDR3: CASSESWGPIEQYF. The CDR3 nucleotides read TGTGCCAGCAGTGAATCTTGGGGTCCCATAGAGCAGTACTTC. This chain uses TRBV25-1 with TRBJ2-7; D is uncertain. CDR3 size: 14 residues. Germline loops: CDR1 MGHDK, CDR2 SYGVNS. V was pared by 1 base and J by 7 bases, with 14 bases between.

This clonotype was counted many times. The V gene is TRBV12-3 or TRBV12-4, the J gene TRBJ2-5; 8 bases fit TRBD1. V shed 5 bases, J shed 3 bases, and the junction held 5 bases outside the gene matches. The CDR3 has 14 amino acids. CDR3 nucleotide sequence: TGTGCCAGCAGTATCGACAGGGGCGAAGAGACCCAGTACTTC. It yields the protein CASSIDRGEETQYF.

The chain combines TRBV6-1 with TRBJ1-6, with TRBD1 as a possible D gene (6 bases). V lost 1 base and J lost 9, with 13 bases in between. The CDR3 spans 15 residues. From germline, CDR1 is MNHNS and CDR2 SASEGT. The DNA for the CDR3 is TGTGCCAGCAGTGAAGAACGGGACATTGCTTCACCCCTCCACTTT. Its protein is CASSEERDIASPLHF.

This clonotype was detected a few times. This sequence joins TRBV5-1 and TRBJ1-2; no clear D. The germline gives CDR1 SGHRS, CDR2 YFSETQ. The CDR3 is made up of 9 amino acids. Trimming took 2 bases from V and 9 from J, leaving 2 bases between them. CDR3 sequence: CASSLSYTF. CDR3 nucleotides: TGCGCCAGCAGCTTAAGCTACACCTTC.

This clonotype appeared once. The chain joins TRBV11-2 to TRBJ1-1, with a tentative D call TRBD1 (6 bases). V was trimmed by 4 bases and J by 5 bases, leaving 14 bases between them. The germline CDR1 and CDR2 sequences are SGHAT and FQNNGV. This CDR3 comprises 14 residues. The CDR3, as DNA: TGTGCCAGCAGCTCCCCTAGGGGGGGTACTGAAGCTTTCTTT. This translates into CASSSPRGGTEAFF. Looking up the rest from reference TRBV11-2 and TRBJ1-1 gives the full variable domain: EAGVAQSPRYKIIEKRQSVAFWCNPISGHATLYWYQQILGQGPKLLIQFQNNGVVDDSQLPKDRFSAERLKGVDSTLKIQPAKLEDSAVYLCASSSPRGGTEAFFGQGTRLTVV.

This clonotype has a handful of counts. V usage is TRBV29-1 and J usage is TRBJ2-6, with no clear D. Trimming removed 6 bases from V and 4 bases from J, with 22 bases in between. Germline CDR1 and CDR2: SQVTM and ANQGSEA. The CDR3 extends over 17 amino acids. CDR3 DNA: TGCAGCGTGGTCGCCGAAACACAATATTTCGGGGCCAACGTCCTGACTTTC. Amino acid sequence: CSVVAETQYFGANVLTF.

The V call is TRBV7-3, the J call TRBJ2-3; D is undetermined. The CDR3 sequence is 13 residues long. The germline V and J ends were trimmed by 5 bases and 10 bases, with 16 bases remaining between them. CDR1 SGHTA and CDR2 FQGTGA come from the germline V gene. CDR3: CASSAATGFSQYF. The CDR3 DNA is TGTGCCAGCAGCGCCGCGACCGGGTTTTCGCAGTATTTT.

This clonotype was observed a handful of times. The chain links TRBV10-3 to TRBJ2-5; 8 bases match TRBD1. V shed 3 bases, J shed 4 bases, and the junction held 4 bases outside the gene matches. There are 14 residues in the CDR3. From germline, CDR1 is ENHRY and CDR2 SYGVKD. CDR3 DNA sequence: TGTGCCATCAGTGACCAGGGGGCAGGAGAGACCCAGTACTTC. Residues: CAISDQGAGETQYF.

This clonotype was counted only a few times. The chain joins TRBV6-6 to TRBJ2-5, with a weak D call TRBD2 (5 bases). V lost 0 bases, J lost 5 bases, and 13 bases lay in between. The CDR3 length is 15 residues. From germline, CDR1 is MNHNY and CDR2 SVGAGI (reference sequence). The CDR3 bases are TGTGCCAGCAGTTACTCGCCTCCCCGCGGGGAGACCCAGTACTTC. As protein: CASSYSPPRGETQYF.

The sample holds many counts of this clonotype. V and J are TRBV3-1 and TRBJ2-3, with TRBD2 matching 9 bases. From germline, CDR1 is LGHDT and CDR2 YNNKEL (reference sequence). The length of the CDR3 is 15 residues. V gave up 4 bases and J gave up 2 bases; unmatched junction bases: 4. The CDR3 nucleotides are TGTGCCAGCAGCCCGACTAGCGGAGTCACAGATACGCAGTATTTT. The encoded protein is CASSPTSGVTDTQYF.

This clonotype appeared a few times. The V gene is TRBV10-3, the J gene TRBJ2-5, with D tentatively TRBD2 (5 bases). The length of the CDR3 is 15 residues. The germline CDR1 and CDR2 sequences are ENHRY and SYGVKD. With 4 bases removed from V and 2 bases from J, the gap between germline ends came to 14 bases. Here the CDR3 reads CAISALTTGQETQYF. Here the CDR3 DNA reads TGTGCCATCAGTGCCCTAACGACGGGACAAGAGACCCAGTACTTC.

This clonotype has a handful of counts. V is TRBV6-2 or TRBV6-3 and J is TRBJ1-2; no firm D call. Germline V lookup: CDR1 MNHEY, CDR2 SVGEGT. The CDR3 loop spans 14 amino acids. Trimming removed 7 bases from V and 7 bases from J, with 19 bases in between. CDR3: CASTETVALGGYTF. CDR3 nucleotides: TGTGCCAGCACCGAGACCGTGGCGCTAGGTGGCTACACCTTC.

There are many counts of this clonotype. This chain links TRBV29-1 with TRBJ1-1; maybe TRBD1 (6 bases). The length of the CDR3 is 13 residues. V lost 3 bases and J 2 bases, leaving 10 bases between the germline ends. Germline V CDR1 and CDR2: SQVTM, ANQGSEA. The CDR3: CSVDRTVNTEAFF. The DNA for the CDR3 is TGCAGCGTTGACCGGACAGTTAACACTGAAGCTTTCTTT.

In this sample, this clonotype turned up a few times. V and J are TRBV7-2 and TRBJ1-3; D gene unclear. The CDR3 consists of 11 residues. V lost 5 bases and J lost 8, with 7 bases in between. Germline values: CDR1 SGHTA, CDR2 FQGNSA. CDR3 in amino acids: CASSIRHTIYF. CDR3 DNA sequence: TGTGCCAGCAGCATTCGGCACACCATATATTTT.

The V call is TRBV29-1, the J call TRBJ2-5, with 7 positions matching TRBD1. This CDR3 has 15 amino acids. J lost 5 bases, V lost 1 base, and 10 bases had no gene match. The V gene's germline CDR1 is SQVTM and CDR2 ANQGSEA. This CDR3 is CSVEVGRGRRETQYF. The CDR3 bases are TGCAGCGTTGAAGTAGGTAGGGGGCGCCGGGAGACCCAGTACTTC.